This TCR beta chain was sequenced during a study of T cell responses to AZD1222 COVID-19 vaccine. Profiling relied on immunoSEQ multiplex PCR, and the TCRdb table lists in-frame clones only, not all of them. The repertoire has 50,000 or so clones, 80% of them found once; the top ten carry roughly 5.2%. This clone was picked up a small number of times. No antigen is known for it. V was pared by 3 bases and J by 3 bases, with 9 bases of the junction left unmatched. Germline V lookup: CDR1 MNHNS, CDR2 SASEGT. The CDR3 is made up of 18 amino acids. Overall study results and limits: Spike-specific TCR breadth and depth rose after two AZD1222 doses. Dominant CD4 TCR responses targeted spike regions 160-218 and 743-854. Clonal diversity was possibly underestimated; the donors were predominantly white British and more often female.

Material: peripheral blood, obtained 28 days after the second AZD1222 dose. The chain uses TRBV6-1 and TRBJ1-5; TRBD1 matches at 12 bases. The clonotype was recovered from an adult who received the AZD1222 COVID-19 vaccine. CDR3: CASSEAHGTGGFNQPQHF. CDR3 in DNA: TGTGCCAGCAGTGAGGCCCACGGGACAGGGGGCTTCAATCAGCCCCAGCATTTT.